The next 14 T cell receptor beta chains were all read from a single sample in a study of OX40 agonist ivuxolimab in advanced cancers. Method: immunoSEQ multiplex PCR; TCRdb's copy keeps in-frame clones and lacks some. The data show roughly 89,000 clones, with just over 85% seen just once and 6% to 8% held by the top ten. Source: CD4+ or CD8+ T cells sorted from blood, taken in a trial of the OX40 agonist ivuxolimab. The source of these receptors is an adult with an advanced solid tumor such as melanoma, head and neck, liver or kidney cancer.

The chain is built from TRBV5-6 and TRBJ2-5; TRBD1 aligns across 7 bases. TRBJ2-7 explains the end of the DNA better; the J call may be wrong. Per germline, CDR1 SGHDT and CDR2 YYEEEE. CDR3 length: 16 amino acids. This CDR3 reads CASSRAWTGIGAEQYF. CDR3 sequence (DNA): TGTGCCAGCAGCCGAGCATGGACAGGAATAGGTGCCGAGCAGTACTTC.

This clone came up a few times. The J gene is TRBJ2-5, the V gene TRBV11-3, with TRBD2 matching 7 bases. V lost 4 bases, J lost 7 bases, and 12 bases stayed unmatched. The germline CDR1 and CDR2 sequences are SGHNT and YENEEA. The CDR3 loop spans 15 amino acids. The CDR3 sequence is CASSSTGTTEGTQYF. The CDR3 region has the DNA TGTGCCAGCAGCTCAACCGGGACTACAGAGGGGACCCAGTACTTC.

The V gene is TRBV6-5, the J gene TRBJ1-3; D is ambiguous. The CDR3 loop spans 12 amino acids. From germline, CDR1 is MNHEY and CDR2 SVGAGI. The V end lost 7 bases, the J end lost 3 bases, and 7 bases lay between the germline ends. The CDR3 is CASTPGGNTIYF. Here the CDR3 DNA reads TGTGCCAGCACCCCGGGTGGAAACACCATATATTTT.

The chain combines TRBV9 with TRBJ1-3; D possibly corresponds to TRBD1 (5 bases). Per the germline V gene, CDR1 is SGDLS and CDR2 is YYNGEE. CDR3 length equals 15 residues. V dropped 2 bases and J dropped 3 bases, with 12 bases sitting between them. CDR3 loop: CASSVAGSFGNTIYF. CDR3 nucleotide sequence: TGTGCCAGCAGCGTGGCAGGGAGTTTTGGAAACACCATATATTTT.

The chain joins TRBV27 to TRBJ2-2, with 9 bases identical to TRBD1. The CDR3 spans 17 residues. The V gene end was trimmed by 7 bases and the J gene end by 2 bases; junction bases not matched to a gene: 11. Per germline, CDR1 MNHEY and CDR2 SMNVEV (reference sequence). The CDR3 coding sequence is TGTGCCAGCACCAACCGTCCGGGACAGGGAAACACCGGGGAGCTGTTTTTT. It encodes CASTNRPGQGNTGELFF.

V usage is TRBV18 and J usage is TRBJ2-5; no reliable D call. V lost 3 bases to trimming and J lost 1 base, with 9 bases between them. Germline CDR1 and CDR2: KGHSH and LQKENI. The CDR3 sequence is 14 residues long. As DNA, the CDR3 is TGTGCCAGCTCACCTGGCCCTAGCCAAGAGACCCAGTACTTC. Its protein is CASSPGPSQETQYF.

The chain carries TRBV6-1 and TRBJ1-5; TRBD1 is a possible D gene (6 bases). The V and J ends lost 4 bases and 6 bases respectively, with 22 bases between them. Germline CDR1 is MNHNS and CDR2 is SASEGT. The CDR3 contains 17 residues. CDR3 nucleotide sequence: TGTGCCAGCAGTGCCAGTCGGGGGGGCGCGGCTGGTCAGCCCCAGCATTTT. Protein sequence: CASSASRGGAAGQPQHF.

The CDR3 protein is CASSFGRPNTEAFF. Here the CDR3 DNA reads TGTGCCAGCAGCTTTGGCAGGCCGAACACTGAAGCTTTCTTT. V usage is TRBV5-6 and J usage is TRBJ1-1, with unresolved D. From germline, CDR1 is SGHDT and CDR2 YYEEEE. V shed 2 bases and J shed 1 base, with 9 bases lying between them. The CDR3 runs 14 residues.

The CDR3 DNA is TGTGCCCGAGGGACAGGTTATACCTATGGCTACACCTTC. Amino acids: CARGTGYTYGYTF. The chain has TRBV30 and TRBJ1-2; the match to TRBD1 covers 8 bases. Trimming took 8 bases from V and 4 from J; bases not matched to a gene: 9. The CDR3 is 13 amino acids. CDR1 is GTSNPN, CDR2 SVGIG, per germline (reference sequence).

The V gene is TRBV19, the J gene TRBJ1-3, with 8 nucleotides matching TRBD1. The CDR3 extends over 16 amino acids. The germline V gene encodes CDR1 LNHDA and CDR2 SQIVND (reference sequence). The trim removed 5 bases at V and 0 bases at J, leaving 6 bases unmatched. The CDR3 DNA follows: TGTGCCAGTAGTCTCCGGACAGGGAGCTCTGGAAACACCATATATTTT. This sequence encodes CASSLRTGSSGNTIYF.

The rearrangement uses TRBV4-2 and TRBJ2-1, with a weak D call TRBD2 (7 bases). Trimming shortened V by 0 bases and J by 4 bases, and 13 bases separated the two germline ends. There are 16 residues in the CDR3. Germline CDR1 and CDR2: LGHNA and YNFKEQ. The CDR3 region has the DNA TGTGCCAGCAGCCAAGATTGGGGGGGGGCGTACAATGAGCAGTTCTTC. Its translation is CASSQDWGGAYNEQFF.

This chain joins TRBV29-1 and TRBJ1-2; TRBD1 agrees at 7 bases. This CDR3 comprises 13 residues. V lost 0 bases to trimming and J lost 5 bases; unmatched junction nucleotides: 3. Germline values: CDR1 SQVTM, CDR2 ANQGSEA. In DNA form, the CDR3 reads TGCAGCGTTGAAGATAGGGACAGATATGGCTACACCTTC. This translates into CSVEDRDRYGYTF. Looking up the rest from reference TRBV29-1 and TRBJ1-2 gives the full variable domain: SAVISQKPSRDICQRGTSLTIQCQVDSQVTMMFWYRQQPGQSLTLIATANQGSEATYESGFVIDKFPISRPNLTFSTLTVSNMSPEDSSIYLCSVEDRDRYGYTFGSGTRLTVV.

The chain recombines TRBV30 with TRBJ2-7; 9 nucleotides align to TRBD1. The CDR3 totals 15 residues. J gave up 0 bases and V 2 bases, and 5 bases lay outside the gene matches. The germline V gene has CDR1 GTSNPN and CDR2 SVGIG (reference sequence). CDR3 sequence: CAWSKGTGLSYEQYF. Written as DNA, the CDR3 is TGTGCCTGGAGTAAGGGGACAGGGCTCTCCTACGAGCAGTACTTC.

V gene TRBV11-3 combines with J gene TRBJ2-7, with 10 bases fitting TRBD2. The V and J ends lost 4 bases and 7 bases, in that order; junction bases with no gene match: 13. This CDR3 has 16 residues. Germline-derived CDR1 and CDR2 are SGHNT and YENEEA. The CDR3 nucleotides read TGTGCCAGCAGCTCAGCGGGTGAGCGGGGGGGCTTAGAGCAGTACTTC. The encoded protein is CASSSAGERGGLEQYF.